The 15 T cell receptor beta chains below come from one sample, sequenced in a study of blood T cell repertoires in COVID-19. TCRdb's table, derived via immunoSEQ multiplex PCR, lists solely in-frame clones and lacks some. The table has roughly 110,000 clones, about 87% seen once. The sample consisted of peripheral blood. These receptors originate from a woman between 45 and 65 years old with acute or convalescent COVID-19.

This chain joins TRBV9 and TRBJ1-1; D is ambiguous. CDR1 SGDLS and CDR2 YYNGEE come from the germline V gene. Trimming left V 3 bases short and J 0 bases short, with 12 bases between. The CDR3 is 15 residues long. The CDR3 here is CASSAPGVLNTEAFF. The CDR3 coding sequence is TGTGCCAGCAGCGCCCCCGGGGTCTTGAACACTGAAGCTTTCTTT.

V usage is TRBV2 and J usage is TRBJ2-2; D not resolved. The CDR3 consists of 13 residues. Germline V gene sequence: CDR1 SNHLY, CDR2 FYNNEI. V dropped 1 base and J dropped 4 bases, with 4 bases sitting between them. CDR3 nucleotide sequence: TGTGCCAGCAGTGAAGACTTCACCGGGGAGCTGTTTTTT. Its protein product is CASSEDFTGELFF.

This clone occurred once. V is TRBV4-1 and J is TRBJ2-7, with 7 bases that match TRBD1. With 2 bases clipped from V and 2 bases from J, the junction kept 9 bases outside the gene matches. The CDR3 covers 16 residues. Per the germline V gene, CDR1 is MGHRA and CDR2 is YSYEKL. The CDR3 is CASSQSAGTETYEQYF. CDR3 bases: TGCGCCAGCAGCCAAAGCGCCGGGACAGAAACCTACGAGCAGTACTTC.

The chain is built from TRBV9 and TRBJ2-1; TRBD1 is a possible D gene (6 bases). Per germline, CDR1 SGDLS and CDR2 YYNGEE. V was pared by 2 bases and J by 8 bases, with 17 bases between. The CDR3 extends over 15 amino acids. CDR3 nucleotides: TGTGCCAGCAGCGTCCAAACAGGGTTCGGCGATGAGCAGTTCTTC. Residues: CASSVQTGFGDEQFF. Complete variable domain (other parts from reference TRBV9 and TRBJ2-1): DSGVTQTPKHLITATGQRVTLRCSPRSGDLSVYWYQQSLDQGLQFLIQYYNGEERAKGNILERFSAQQFPDLHSELNLSSLELGDSALYFCASSVQTGFGDEQFFGPGTRLTVL.

The rearrangement joins TRBV4-1 to TRBJ2-1; 10 positions agree with TRBD2. The CDR3 spans 19 residues. V was clipped by 0 bases and J by 9 bases; unmatched bases: 17. Germline CDR1 and CDR2: MGHRA and YSYEKL. CDR3 residues: CASSQEPSGGPPTFREQFF. The CDR3 DNA reads TGCGCCAGCAGCCAAGAACCTAGCGGGGGCCCTCCGACATTTCGTGAGCAGTTCTTC.

The CDR3 here is CASSFDIRTDTQYF. Written as DNA, the CDR3 is TGTGCCAGCAGCTTCGACATCCGCACAGATACGCAGTATTTT. The chain employs TRBV7-2 and TRBJ2-3, with no clear D. V lost 3 bases to trimming and J lost 1 base, with 8 bases between them. CDR3 size: 14 residues. From germline, CDR1 is SGHTA and CDR2 FQGNSA. The complete variable domain, with remaining parts taken from reference TRBV7-2 and TRBJ2-3, reads GAGVSQSPSNKVTEKGKDVELRCDPISGHTALYWYRQSLGQGLEFLIYFQGNSAPDKSGLPSDRFSAERTGGSVSTLTIQRTQQEDSAVYLCASSFDIRTDTQYFGPGTRLTVL.

The CDR3 sequence is CASSPKRLAGADTQYF. CDR3 DNA sequence: TGTGCCAGCTCACCAAAACGGCTAGCGGGGGCAGATACGCAGTATTTT. This sequence joins TRBV18 and TRBJ2-3, with 10 bases aligning to TRBD2. The germline V gene has CDR1 KGHSH and CDR2 LQKENI. The junction had 6 bases not matched to a gene; V was cut back by 2 bases and J by 4 bases. The CDR3 length is 16 residues.

The genes are TRBV6-5 and TRBJ1-4; 8 bases are a match to TRBD1. The V gene's germline CDR1 is MNHEY and CDR2 SVGAGI. J was trimmed by 3 bases and V by 5 bases; bases with no gene match: 5. This CDR3 comprises 15 residues. Written as DNA, the CDR3 is TGTGCCAGCAGTCTCCGGGACAGGCCTAATGAAAAACTGTTTTTT. Its protein product is CASSLRDRPNEKLFF.

Here the CDR3 DNA reads TGTGCTAGTGGTTTTAGTAGGGGCTATGACAATGAGCAGTTCTTC. Translated: CASGFSRGYDNEQFF. This chain links TRBV12-5 with TRBJ2-1, with D possibly TRBD1 on 5 matching bases. The germline V gene has CDR1 LGHNT and CDR2 FRNRAP. The CDR3 sequence is 15 residues long. Trimming left V 3 bases short and J 5 bases short, with 14 bases between.

V and J are TRBV9 and TRBJ1-2; D not certain. This CDR3 has 14 amino acids. Germline V lookup: CDR1 SGDLS, CDR2 YYNGEE. Trimming left V 7 bases short and J 1 base short, with 14 bases between. The CDR3, as DNA: TGTGCCAGCGCCCCTTTGGAGGTTAACTATGGCTACACCTTC. It codes for CASAPLEVNYGYTF.

This chain links TRBV30 with TRBJ2-1; D remains ambiguous. In germline, CDR1 is GTSNPN, CDR2 SVGIG (reference sequence). The CDR3 is made up of 14 amino acids. V was clipped by 2 bases and J by 1 base, with 9 bases between them. The CDR3 is CAWSRKRSYNEQFF. As DNA, the CDR3 is TGTGCCTGGAGTCGGAAGAGGTCCTACAATGAGCAGTTCTTC.

V is TRBV3-1 (or the pseudogene TRBV3-2) and J is TRBJ1-4; the D gene is possibly TRBD1 (5 bases). V lost 4 bases to trimming and J lost 8 bases, with 20 bases between them. Germline-derived CDR1 and CDR2 are LGHDT and YNNKEL (reference sequence). CDR3 length equals 16 residues. The CDR3 loop reads CASSLIGGGSTEKLFF. As DNA, the CDR3 is TGTGCCAGCAGCCTTATCGGGGGGGGTTCCACCGAAAAACTGTTTTTT.

This clone was observed many times. The rearrangement links TRBV19 to TRBJ1-2, with 8 bases aligning to TRBD1. Looked up from germline, CDR1 is LNHDA and CDR2 is SQIVND (reference sequence). The CDR3 length is 15 residues. With V trimmed by 7 bases and J by 8 bases, 15 bases remained unmatched. The CDR3 here is CASTYTGTGGGGYTF. The CDR3 nucleotides are TGTGCCAGTACCTACACCGGGACAGGTGGAGGAGGCTACACCTTC.

This sequence joins TRBV29-1 and TRBJ2-1; 9 nucleotides line up with TRBD1. The CDR3 is made up of 17 amino acids. The germline gives CDR1 SQVTM, CDR2 ANQGSEA. With 7 bases clipped from V and 1 base from J, the junction kept 14 bases outside the gene matches. The CDR3 DNA reads as TGCAGCGCGAAAACAGGGGGCAACTTTGTGTCCTACAATGAGCAGTTCTTC. Its translation is CSAKTGGNFVSYNEQFF.

The gene calls are TRBV7-6 and TRBJ2-3; 9 nucleotides line up with TRBD2. V lost 4 bases, J lost 6 bases, and 11 bases stayed unmatched. Germline assignment: CDR1 SGHVS and CDR2 FNYEAQ. This CDR3 has 16 amino acids. The DNA of the CDR3 is TGTGCCAGCAGCTCACGACTTAGCGGGGGCGAGGATACGCAGTATTTT. Protein sequence: CASSSRLSGGEDTQYF. Full variable domain (remainder filled in from reference TRBV7-6 and TRBJ2-3): GAGVSQSPRYKVTKRGQDVALRCDPISGHVSLYWYRQALGQGPEFLTYFNYEAQQDKSGLPNDRFSAERPEGSISTLTIQRTEQRDSAMYRCASSSRLSGGEDTQYFGPGTRLTVL.